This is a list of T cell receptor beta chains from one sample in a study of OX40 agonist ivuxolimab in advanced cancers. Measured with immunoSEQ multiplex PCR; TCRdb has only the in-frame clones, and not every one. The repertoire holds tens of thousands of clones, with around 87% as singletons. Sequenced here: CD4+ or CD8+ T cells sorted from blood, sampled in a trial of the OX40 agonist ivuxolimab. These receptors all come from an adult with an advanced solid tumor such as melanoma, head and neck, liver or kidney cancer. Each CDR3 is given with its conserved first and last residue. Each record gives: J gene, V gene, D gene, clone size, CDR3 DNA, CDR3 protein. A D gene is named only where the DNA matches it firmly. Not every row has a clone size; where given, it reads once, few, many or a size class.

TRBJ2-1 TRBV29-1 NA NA TGCAGCGTGGACTACAATGAGCAGTTCTTC CSVDYNEQFF
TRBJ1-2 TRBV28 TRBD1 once TGTGCCAGCAGTCCCCGGGACAGGGATCACTATGGCTACACCTTC CASSPRDRDHYGYTF
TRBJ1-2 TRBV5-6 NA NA TGTGCCAGCAGCTTGAAACCTAACTATGGCTACACCTTC CASSLKPNYGYTF
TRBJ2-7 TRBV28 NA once TGTGCCAGCAGTGCCCCTTGGCAGCAGTACGAGCAGTACTTC CASSAPWQQYEQYF
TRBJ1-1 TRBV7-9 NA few TGTGCCAGCAGCCCAAAGATCGCGAGCACTGAAGCTTTCTTT CASSPKIASTEAFF
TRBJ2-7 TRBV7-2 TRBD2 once TGTGCCAGCAGCTTAGGCGGGGGCTCCTACGAGCAGTACTTC CASSLGGGSYEQYF
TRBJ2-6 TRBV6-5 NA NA TGTGCCAGCAGCGAGCTAACAGGTCCCAACGTCCTGACTTTC CASSELTGPNVLTF
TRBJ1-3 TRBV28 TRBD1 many TGTGCCAGCGCCCGGACAGGTCTGAGAGGAAACACCATATATTTT CASARTGLRGNTIYF
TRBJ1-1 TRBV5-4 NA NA TGTGCCAGCAGCCCCCGGTCGCTAGGCACTGAAGCTTTCTTT CASSPRSLGTEAFF
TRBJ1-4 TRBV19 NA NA TGTGCCAGTAGTCCAGACCTAGAAGAAAAACTGTTTTTT CASSPDLEEKLFF
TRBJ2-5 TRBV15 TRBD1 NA TGTGCCACCAGCATGGGGGGACAGGGGTCTACGGAGACCCAGTACTTC CATSMGGQGSTETQYF
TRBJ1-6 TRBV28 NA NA TGTGCCAGCAGTTTATATCCCGAGGGTTCACCCCTCCACTTT CASSLYPEGSPLHF
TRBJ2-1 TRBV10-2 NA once TGCGCCAGCAGGAACCGGGGGAATGAGCAGTTCTTC CASRNRGNEQFF
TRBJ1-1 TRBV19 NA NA TGTGCCAGTAGTATAGGGATGAACACTGAAGCTTTCTTT CASSIGMNTEAFF
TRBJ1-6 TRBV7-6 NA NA TGTGCCAGCAGCTTAACAGTGAATTCACCCCTCCACTTT CASSLTVNSPLHF
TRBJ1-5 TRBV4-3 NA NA TGCGCCAGCAGCCAAGGCGGCAAACAGCCCCAGCATTTT CASSQGGKQPQHF
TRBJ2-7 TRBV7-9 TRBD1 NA TGTGCCAGCAGCCCAGGGGGTTCCTACGAGCAGTACTTC CASSPGGSYEQYF
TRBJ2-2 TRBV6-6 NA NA TGTGCCAGCAGTTACGGGTCCGGGGAGCTGTTTTTT CASSYGSGELFF
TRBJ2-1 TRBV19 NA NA TGTGCCAGTGCGGGAATTTACAATGAGCAGTTCTTC CASAGIYNEQFF
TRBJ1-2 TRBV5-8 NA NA TGTGCCAGCAGGGCTGGCGCGGGGGCGGACTATGGCTACACCTTC CASRAGAGADYGYTF
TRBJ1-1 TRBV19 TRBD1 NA TGTGCCAGCTCCAGGGGGGACACTGAAGCTTTCTTT CASSRGDTEAFF
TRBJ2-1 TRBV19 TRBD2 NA TGTGCCAGTAGTATAGGGGGGGGGAATGAGCAGTTCTTC CASSIGGGNEQFF
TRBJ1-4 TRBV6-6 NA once TGTGCTGTAGCGGGGGGGGCTAATGAAAAACTGTTTTTT CAVAGGANEKLFF
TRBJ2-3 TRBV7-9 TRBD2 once TGTGCCAACCCTGGGGCGGGGGGCGACACAGATACGCAGTATTTT CANPGAGGDTDTQYF
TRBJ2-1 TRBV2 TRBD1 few TGTGCCAGCAGCCGAGCGACAGGGATTTACGGAAATGAGCAGTTCTTC CASSRATGIYGNEQFF
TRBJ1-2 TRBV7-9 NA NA TGTGCCAGCAGCTTAGTGTATGTCGCTAACTATGGCTACACCTTC CASSLVYVANYGYTF
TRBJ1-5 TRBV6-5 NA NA TGTGCCAGCAGTTATGGTAGCAATCAGCCCCAGCATTTT CASSYGSNQPQHF